The rows below give T cell receptor beta chains drawn from one sample of a study of T cell repertoires in cytomegalovirus infection. What these receptors recognize is not known. Via MiXCR, TCRdb re-called the reads, giving one row per CDR3 protein. The sample gives 100,000 to 150,000 distinct CDR3 sequences, more than 20% of which show up once; 30% to 35% is in the top ten. Source material: PBMCs, sequenced either directly or after in vitro stimulation (not recorded which). The receptor set was obtained from a human donor in good health (CMV status not recorded). Some clones in this sample may be carry-over from other donors' samples. The CDR3 runs from the conserved cysteine through the conserved F or W. A D gene is named only where the DNA matches it firmly. Where a row states a size, it is once, few, many or the class of an expanded clone; other rows omit it.

len,abundance,v_gene,j_gene,d_gene,CDR3nt,CDR3aa
14,few,TRBV7-2,TRBJ2-2,TRBD1,TGTGCCAGCAGGAGGGACAGGGCCACCGGGGAGCTGTTTTTT,CASRRDRATGELFF
15,few,TRBV27,TRBJ2-7,.,TGTGCCAGCAGCATCAGCCGGGGGGCCTTCTACGAGCAGTACTTC,CASSISRGAFYEQYF
16,.,TRBV19,TRBJ2-5,.,TGTGCCAGTAGGGCGCGAGGGCGGGACAGACAAGAGACCCAGTACTTC,CASRARGRDRQETQYF
13,many,TRBV7-9,TRBJ2-5,.,TGTGCCAGCCGATTCGGGGGTGCGGAGACCCAGTACTTC,CASRFGGAETQYF
12,.,TRBV12-5,TRBJ2-5,.,TGTGCTAGTGGCCCCCTCCGGGACGTCCAGTACTTC,CASGPLRDVQYF
17,few,TRBV7-9,TRBJ2-3,TRBD2,TGTGCCAGCAGCTGGGATACTCAGCGGGAGGAAGGAGATACGCAGTATTTT,CASSWDTQREEGDTQYF
16,.,TRBV14,TRBJ2-1,.,TGTGCCAGCAGCCTCCCGGGCCTGGGCTCCTACAATGAGCAGTTCTTC,CASSLPGLGSYNEQFF
15,.,TRBV28,TRBJ1-1,.,TGTGCCAGCCGCCGCCCCGGTTCTGTCAAGCCTGAAGCTTTCTTT,CASRRPGSVKPEAFF
15,many,TRBV7-2,TRBJ1-5,.,TGTGCCAGCAGCCGACGGTGGGGGAGCAATCAGCCCCAGCATTTT,CASSRRWGSNQPQHF
16,.,TRBV6-2/TRBV6-3,TRBJ2-2,TRBD2,TGTGCCAGCAGCCCCGGGACTAACGGGACGGCCGGGGAGCTGTTTTTT,CASSPGTNGTAGELFF
13,few,TRBV28,TRBJ1-2,TRBD1,TGTGCCAGCAGTCCCGCCCACAGGGGTGGCTACACCTTC,CASSPAHRGGYTF
18,few,TRBV10-3,TRBJ2-1,TRBD2,TGTGCCATCAGTGAAGTTCTAGCGGGAGGGCCCCTATACAATGAGCAGTTCTTC,CAISEVLAGGPLYNEQFF
18,few,TRBV4-1,TRBJ2-7,.,TGCGCCAGCAGCCAAGATAAGAGCGTAGCGCCAAGGTCCTACGAGCAGTACTTC,CASSQDKSVAPRSYEQYF
15,.,TRBV19,TRBJ2-1,TRBD2,TGTGCCAGTACCTTAGGGACTAGCGGGTACAATGAGCAGTTCTTC,CASTLGTSGYNEQFF
17,.,TRBV4-1,TRBJ2-1,TRBD2,TGCGCCAGCAGCCAAGACCACGAGTTAGCGGGATTCAATGAGCAGTTCTTC,CASSQDHELAGFNEQFF
18,many,TRBV7-2,TRBJ2-2,.,TGTGCCAGCAGCCCCATCGGAGGGTTTGTGGCGAACACCGGGGAGCTGTTTTTT,CASSPIGGFVANTGELFF
16,.,TRBV29-1,TRBJ2-3,TRBD2,TGCAGCGTTGAAACATCTAGCGGGACTAGCACAGATACGCAGTATTTT,CSVETSSGTSTDTQYF
18,many,TRBV6-5,TRBJ1-4,.,TGTGCCAGCAGACCTATTCCCGACGGGGGACCTTCTAATGAAAAACTGTTTTTT,CASRPIPDGGPSNEKLFF
13,.,TRBV7-6,TRBJ2-1,.,TGTGCCAGCAGCTTGAGGGCCTGGAATGAGCAGTTCTTC,CASSLRAWNEQFF
12,.,TRBV28,TRBJ1-1,TRBD1,TGTGCCGGACAGGGGTTAAACACTGAAGCTTTCTTT,CAGQGLNTEAFF
14,many,TRBV7-2,TRBJ1-6,.,TGTGCCAGCAGCTTCGACCCTACTAATTCACCCCTCCACTTT,CASSFDPTNSPLHF
14,many,TRBV7-2,TRBJ2-3,.,TGTGCCAGCAGCTTAGGCCTAGCTGCAGATACGCAGTATTTT,CASSLGLAADTQYF
13,few,TRBV23-1,TRBJ2-1,.,TGCGCCAGCAGTCAATCGGGGACAAATGAGCAGTTCTTC,CASSQSGTNEQFF
14,few,TRBV7-2,TRBJ2-1,.,TGTGCCAGCGTATTGGTAGGAGCGGGCGATGAGCAGTTCTTC,CASVLVGAGDEQFF
16,few,TRBV4-3,TRBJ2-1,.,TGCGCCAGCAGCCAAGAAATAGCGGACGCCCACAATGAGCAGTTCTTC,CASSQEIADAHNEQFF
13,many,TRBV7-2,TRBJ2-4,.,TGTGCCAGCAGCTTAGTGTTTGGGAACATTCAGTACTTC,CASSLVFGNIQYF
16,.,TRBV4-2,TRBJ2-1,.,TGTGCCAGCAGCCAAGATGGAGGGAGTGCCGACAATGAGCAGTTCTTC,CASSQDGGSADNEQFF
16,few,TRBV7-2,TRBJ1-5,TRBD1,TGTGCCAGCAGCTTATACGCGACAGGGGGCTATCAGCCCCAGCATTTT,CASSLYATGGYQPQHF
17,few,TRBV6-2/TRBV6-3,TRBJ2-1,.,TGTGCCAGCAGTTACCCTCCCCGCATTAGCTCCTACAATGAGCAGTTCTTC,CASSYPPRISSYNEQFF
13,few,TRBV7-2,TRBJ1-2,TRBD1,TGTGCCAGCAGCCCTACCCTCGACAGGGGGCCAACCTTC,CASSPTLDRGPTF
11,few,TRBV27,TRBJ1-1,.,TGTGCCAGCCTGGGGGAGGTTGAAGCTTTCTTT,CASLGEVEAFF
12,many,TRBV12-3/TRBV12-4,TRBJ2-5,.,TGTGCCAGCAGCCTGGCCGAAACCACCCAGTACTTC,CASSLAETTQYF
16,.,TRBV7-6,TRBJ2-3,TRBD2,TGTGCCAGCAGCTTAGGGGGCGGGAGGCCCACAGATACGCAGTATTTT,CASSLGGGRPTDTQYF
16,.,TRBV7-2,TRBJ2-1,TRBD1,TGTGCCAGCAGCCTAGACTTACAGGGGGCGCTCGATGAGCAGTTCTTC,CASSLDLQGALDEQFF
16,few,TRBV6-1,TRBJ2-3,.,TGTGCCAGCAGTGAATCGTGGGGGGCTGAGTTAGATACGCAGTATTTT,CASSESWGAELDTQYF
16,many,TRBV19,TRBJ1-1,TRBD1,TGTGCCAGTAGTATTCGGACAGGGAGGTCGGACACTGAAGCTTTCTTT,CASSIRTGRSDTEAFF
17,.,TRBV4-3,TRBJ2-1,TRBD2,TGCGCCAGCAGCCAAGCCCTAGCGGGAGCTAACTACAATGAGCAGTTCTTC,CASSQALAGANYNEQFF